Below are 26 T cell receptor beta chains sequenced from a single sample in a study of cytomegalovirus exposure and HLA in healthy donors. The table came from immunoSEQ multiplex PCR; TCRdb's copy has only in-frame clones and leaves some out. This table has fewer than 250,000 clones, approximately 88% appearing once. Sequenced material: PBMCs. These receptors came from a woman aged 25 to 39 in good health and CMV-seropositive.

The chain joins TRBV7-2 to TRBJ2-3; D not resolved. This CDR3 has 14 residues. Trimming cost V 0 bases and J 0 bases, with 4 bases left between them. Germline lookup yields CDR1 SGHTA and CDR2 FQGNSA. In nucleotides, the CDR3 is TGTGCCAGCAGCTTAGCGGTTAGCACAGATACGCAGTATTTT. Translated, it gives CASSLAVSTDTQYF.

The J gene is TRBJ2-7, the V gene TRBV27; D is tentatively TRBD1 or TRBD2 (5 bases each). The CDR3 has 13 amino acids. Trimming pared 3 bases from V and 6 bases from J, leaving 12 bases between. CDR1 is MNHEY, CDR2 SMNVEV, per germline (reference sequence). DNA for the CDR3: TGTGCCAGCAGTTTTTATTCGAGGGGCGAGCAGTACTTC. Its protein product is CASSFYSRGEQYF.

This clone has a handful of counts. This sequence joins TRBV11-3 and TRBJ1-2; D may be TRBD1 (5 bases). Germline CDR1 is SGHNT and CDR2 is YENEEA. The V gene lost 5 bases and the J gene lost 8 bases, with 12 bases spanning the gap. The CDR3 length is 12 residues. CDR3 residues: CASSPGALGYTF. The CDR3 nucleotides read TGTGCCAGCAGCCCCGGGGCCTTGGGCTACACCTTC.

This chain connects TRBV19 to TRBJ2-3; the D gene is possibly TRBD1 (6 bases). The CDR3 runs to 14 residues. Trimming took 6 bases from V and 1 from J, leaving 11 bases between them. Germline loops: CDR1 LNHDA, CDR2 SQIVND (reference sequence). CDR3 sequence reads: CASRVAGGTDTQYF. The CDR3 DNA reads as TGTGCCAGTAGGGTTGCAGGGGGCACAGATACGCAGTATTTT.

The V and J genes are TRBV27 and TRBJ2-3; TRBD2 aligns across 8 bases. J was trimmed by 8 bases and V by 3 bases; bases with no gene match: 16. Germline values: CDR1 MNHEY, CDR2 SMNVEV (reference sequence). This CDR3 is 17 amino acids long. CDR3: CASSLGELAGGRGTQYF. The CDR3 bases are TGTGCCAGCAGTTTGGGAGAACTTGCGGGAGGAAGGGGTACGCAGTATTTT.

V usage is TRBV27 and J usage is TRBJ2-2; TRBD1 matches at 7 bases. V was clipped by 8 bases and J by 11 bases; unmatched bases: 17. This CDR3 is built from 15 residues. Germline V gives CDR1 MNHEY, CDR2 SMNVEV (reference sequence). This CDR3 is CASGDGDSEPLELFF. The DNA of the CDR3 is TGTGCCAGCGGTGACGGGGACAGTGAACCGTTAGAGCTGTTTTTT.

The chain recombines TRBV2 with TRBJ1-1, with a tentative D call TRBD1 (6 bases). CDR1 is SNHLY and CDR2 is FYNNEI in the germline V gene. This CDR3 has 13 residues. With 6 bases removed from V and 4 bases from J, the gap between germline ends came to 12 bases. The chain's CDR3 is CASSPGDFTEAFF. CDR3 DNA sequence: TGTGCCAGCAGCCCAGGGGATTTCACTGAAGCTTTCTTT. Full variable domain (missing parts from reference TRBV2 and TRBJ1-1): EPEVTQTPSHQVTQMGQEVILRCVPISNHLYFYWYRQILGQKVEFLVSFYNNEISEKSEIFDDQFSVERPDGSNFTLKIRSTKLEDSAMYFCASSPGDFTEAFFGQGTRLTVV.

The chain carries TRBV2 and TRBJ1-5; D remains unclear. The CDR3 is made up of 14 amino acids. Germline V gives CDR1 SNHLY, CDR2 FYNNEI. V lost 7 bases and J 6 bases, leaving 16 bases between the germline ends. CDR3 protein: CASNPATSGQPQHF. In nucleotides, the CDR3 is TGTGCCAGCAACCCGGCAACCAGCGGTCAGCCCCAGCATTTT.

This sequence joins TRBV5-1 and TRBJ1-1, with D uncertain. Deletions cut 7 bases from V and 1 base from J, with 11 bases between. Germline-derived CDR1 and CDR2 are SGHRS and YFSETQ. The length of the CDR3 is 13 residues. Here the CDR3 reads CASHVPGNTEAFF. CDR3 in DNA: TGCGCCAGCCACGTCCCCGGGAACACTGAAGCTTTCTTT.

The chain employs TRBV15 and TRBJ2-7; D not resolved. There are 16 residues in the CDR3. CDR1 and CDR2 from the germline V gene are LNHNV and YYDKDF (reference sequence). The germline V and J ends were trimmed by 0 bases and 7 bases, with 19 bases remaining between them. CDR3: CATSRDRGSHLHEQYF. Here the CDR3 DNA reads TGTGCCACCAGCAGAGATAGAGGCTCCCATTTGCATGAGCAGTACTTC.

The chain links TRBV27 to TRBJ2-1; D is undetermined. V was clipped by 10 bases and J by 2 bases, with 12 bases between them. The CDR3 is 13 amino acids. Germline values: CDR1 MNHEY, CDR2 SMNVEV (reference sequence). CDR3 bases: TGTGCCACCATTGGTTATACCTACAATGAGCAGTTCTTC. Protein sequence: CATIGYTYNEQFF.

This clone was seen more than once but under ten times. V gene TRBV25-1 combines with J gene TRBJ1-2; D is unresolved. The V end lost 1 base, the J end lost 6 bases, and 3 bases lay between the germline ends. This CDR3 contains 11 residues. CDR1 is MGHDK, CDR2 SYGVNS, per germline. The CDR3 reads CASSESNGYTF. DNA for the CDR3: TGTGCCAGCAGTGAATCTAATGGCTACACCTTC.

V usage is TRBV19 and J usage is TRBJ1-5; the D gene is possibly TRBD1 (5 bases). The length of the CDR3 is 16 residues. The germline gives CDR1 LNHDA, CDR2 SQIVND (reference sequence). The V end lost 3 bases, the J end lost 7 bases, and 19 bases lay between the germline ends. The CDR3 DNA sequence: TGTGCCAGTAGTATTTATCGACCAGGGAAGGGACAGCCCCAGCATTTT. The encoded protein is CASSIYRPGKGQPQHF. Full variable domain (remainder filled in from reference TRBV19 and TRBJ1-5): DGGITQSPKYLFRKEGQNVTLSCEQNLNHDAMYWYRQDPGQGLRLIYYSQIVNDFQKGDIAEGYSVSREKKESFPLTVTSAQKNPTAFYLCASSIYRPGKGQPQHFGDGTRLSIL.

The chain employs TRBV9 and TRBJ1-2; 11 nucleotides agree with TRBD1. The germline V gene encodes CDR1 SGDLS and CDR2 YYNGEE. This CDR3 comprises 16 residues. V was pared by 4 bases and J by 4 bases, with 9 bases of the junction left unmatched. The CDR3 spells CASSPTDRGRSYGYTF. In nucleotides, the CDR3 is TGTGCCAGCAGCCCCACGGACAGGGGGCGCTCCTATGGCTACACCTTC.

The CDR3, as DNA: TGTGCCAGCAGTTTATGGCAGAGCGATATCAATGAGCAGTTCTTC. Its protein product is CASSLWQSDINEQFF. This chain joins TRBV27 and TRBJ2-1; no clear D. V shed 1 base and J shed 6 bases, with 13 bases lying between them. The CDR3 is 15 residues long. Per the germline V gene, CDR1 is MNHEY and CDR2 is SMNVEV (reference sequence).

The chain links TRBV27 to TRBJ2-5, with TRBD1 matching over 7 bases. Germline CDR1 reads MNHEY; CDR2 reads SMNVEV (reference sequence). There are 15 residues in the CDR3. J was trimmed by 2 bases and V by 5 bases; bases with no gene match: 8. CDR3 in amino acids: CASSRAQGRQETQYF. The CDR3, as DNA: TGTGCCAGCAGTCGGGCACAGGGGCGACAAGAGACCCAGTACTTC.

V is TRBV4-1 and J is TRBJ2-7; 9 bases are a match to TRBD2. V dropped 0 bases and J dropped 0; count of bases not matched to a gene: 3. The CDR3 spans 16 residues. CDR1 MGHRA and CDR2 YSYEKL come from the germline V gene. The CDR3 DNA sequence: TGCGCCAGCAGCCAAGAAAAGCGGGAGGCCTCCTACGAGCAGTACTTC. It translates to CASSQEKREASYEQYF.

The J gene is TRBJ2-7, the V gene TRBV11-2; the match to TRBD2 covers 7 bases. Germline V CDR1 and CDR2: SGHAT, FQNNGV. The CDR3 length is 15 residues. V trimming: 3 bases; J trimming: 2 bases; junction bases outside the gene matches: 7. The CDR3 reads CASSFIGTTTYEQYF. The DNA of the CDR3 is TGTGCCAGCAGCTTTATAGGGACTACTACCTACGAGCAGTACTTC.

The chain carries TRBV11-2 and TRBJ1-1; D may be TRBD1 (5 bases). Germline V lookup: CDR1 SGHAT, CDR2 FQNNGV. The CDR3 consists of 12 residues. Trimming left V 2 bases short and J 7 bases short, with 8 bases between. Written as DNA, the CDR3 is TGTGCCAGCAGCTTAAAAAGGGGTGAAGCTTTCTTT. Amino acids: CASSLKRGEAFF. Looking up the rest from reference TRBV11-2 and TRBJ1-1 gives the full variable domain: EAGVAQSPRYKIIEKRQSVAFWCNPISGHATLYWYQQILGQGPKLLIQFQNNGVVDDSQLPKDRFSAERLKGVDSTLKIQPAKLEDSAVYLCASSLKRGEAFFGQGTRLTVV.

CDR3 sequence reads: CASRESGSSYNEQFF. CDR3 sequence (DNA): TGTGCCAGCAGGGAAAGCGGGAGCTCCTACAATGAGCAGTTCTTC. The rearrangement links TRBV25-1 to TRBJ2-1, with 8 bases aligning to TRBD2. This CDR3 region has 15 residues. V was clipped by 6 bases and J by 0 bases; unmatched bases: 4. Germline CDR1 reads MGHDK; CDR2 reads SYGVNS.

CDR3 sequence reads: CASSTPPSGTIGTGELFF. DNA for the CDR3: TGCGCCAGCAGCACCCCCCCTAGCGGGACAATTGGGACCGGGGAGCTGTTTTTT. J is TRBJ2-2 and V is TRBV5-1; 9 nucleotides align to TRBD2. The CDR3 is made up of 18 amino acids. The ends lost 4 bases at V and 5 bases at J; junction bases unmatched: 15. Germline V CDR1 and CDR2: SGHRS, YFSETQ.

The V and J genes are TRBV5-1 and TRBJ1-3, with D maybe TRBD1 (5 bases). V was clipped by 4 bases and J by 4 bases, with 12 bases between them. The CDR3 consists of 14 residues. Germline V gene lookup returns CDR1 SGHRS and CDR2 YFSETQ. The CDR3 loop is CASSMGLDGNTIYF. For the CDR3, the DNA is TGCGCCAGCAGCATGGGACTGGACGGAAACACCATATATTTT.

The chain uses TRBV28 and TRBJ1-4; unclear D gene. Trimming shortened V by 6 bases and J by 0 bases, and 11 bases separated the two germline ends. Per the germline V gene, CDR1 is MDHEN and CDR2 is SYDVKM. The length of the CDR3 is 15 residues. The CDR3 loop reads CASSSAAATNEKLFF. Here the CDR3 DNA reads TGTGCCAGCAGCTCGGCAGCAGCAACTAATGAAAAACTGTTTTTT.

The table lists this clone with a few counts. V gene TRBV19 combines with J gene TRBJ1-5; TRBD1 agrees at 7 bases. Trimming took 6 bases from V and 6 from J; bases not matched to a gene: 8. This CDR3 region has 14 residues. CDR1 and CDR2 (germline): LNHDA, SQIVND (reference sequence). The CDR3 loop reads CASSGQENSQPQHF. The CDR3 region has the DNA TGTGCCAGTAGCGGACAGGAGAACAGTCAGCCCCAGCATTTT.

The CDR3 coding sequence is TGCAGCGTTGTTCTCCACTACGGCGAGCAGTACTTC. This sequence encodes CSVVLHYGEQYF. V gene TRBV29-1 combines with J gene TRBJ2-7; D gene unclear. The CDR3 contains 12 residues. Germline V gene lookup returns CDR1 SQVTM and CDR2 ANQGSEA. Deletions cut 4 bases from V and 6 bases from J, with 13 bases between.

The rearrangement joins TRBV27 to TRBJ1-5; D is uncertain. From germline, CDR1 is MNHEY and CDR2 SMNVEV (reference sequence). The CDR3 runs to 13 residues. The germline V and J ends were trimmed by 6 bases and 4 bases, with 10 bases remaining between them. The CDR3 DNA is TGTGCCAGCAGGGCAGGACCTAATCAGCCCCAGCATTTT. It encodes CASRAGPNQPQHF.